Below are 18 T cell receptor beta chains sequenced from a single sample in a study of shared clonotypes between healthy human individuals. CD45RO-negative cells were positively selected for CCR7, leaving out terminally differentiated effector memory CD45RA+ cells. The data were produced by immunoSEQ multiplex PCR, yet TCRdb's version contains in-frame clones alone and is incomplete. There are under 850,000 clones in the sample; 85% to 95% occur only once, and less than 25% lies in the top ten. The sample was naive CD8+ T cells sorted from blood. These receptors came from a young man in good health.

This clone occurred a few times. The chain uses TRBV4-3 and TRBJ1-1; tentatively, D is TRBD1 (6 bases). CDR3 length: 15 amino acids. Between the trimmed V and J ends, which lost 1 base and 1 base, there was a span of 10 bases. The germline CDR1 and CDR2 sequences are LGHNA and YSLEER. The DNA of the CDR3 is TGCGCCAGCAGCCAAGCAGGGGCTGGGAACACTGAAGCTTTCTTT. This gives the protein CASSQAGAGNTEAFF.

V gene TRBV11-2 combines with J gene TRBJ2-7, with TRBD2 as a possible D gene (5 bases). CDR3 length: 14 amino acids. CDR1 and CDR2 (germline): SGHAT, FQNNGV. V was trimmed by 5 bases and J by 5 bases, leaving 16 bases between them. In nucleotides, the CDR3 is TGTGCCAGCAGCACCGCCCCGGGGTTCAACGAGCAGTACTTC. It codes for CASSTAPGFNEQYF. The full variable domain, with the rest looked up from reference TRBV11-2 and TRBJ2-7, is EAGVAQSPRYKIIEKRQSVAFWCNPISGHATLYWYQQILGQGPKLLIQFQNNGVVDDSQLPKDRFSAERLKGVDSTLKIQPAKLEDSAVYLCASSTAPGFNEQYFGPGTRLTVT.

The J gene is TRBJ2-1, the V gene TRBV4-2, with 9 bases that match TRBD2. The germline CDR1 and CDR2 sequences are LGHNA and YNFKEQ. This CDR3 comprises 15 residues. V was clipped by 1 base and J by 5 bases; unmatched bases: 3. This chain's CDR3 is CASSQGLAGDNEQFF. Written as DNA, the CDR3 is TGTGCCAGCAGCCAAGGTTTAGCGGGGGACAATGAGCAGTTCTTC.

Only one count was recorded for this clone. This chain joins TRBV7-9 and TRBJ1-4, with TRBD1 matching 8 bases. The CDR3 loop spans 16 amino acids. Trimming cost V 5 bases and J 0 bases; bases outside gene matches: 5. The germline V gene encodes CDR1 SEHNR and CDR2 FQNEAQ (reference sequence). CDR3 nucleotides: TGTGCCAGCAGCGCGGACAGGGTGGCAACTAATGAAAAACTGTTTTTT. This gives the protein CASSADRVATNEKLFF.

CDR3 DNA sequence: TGTGCCTCGACAGGGGGCTGGGGCACTGAAGCTTTCTTT. Translated: CASTGGWGTEAFF. V gene TRBV30 combines with J gene TRBJ1-1; TRBD1 matches 10 bases. This CDR3 is 13 amino acids long. Germline assignment: CDR1 GTSNPN and CDR2 SVGIG (reference sequence). The trim removed 7 bases at V and 4 bases at J, leaving 6 bases unmatched.

The J gene is TRBJ2-1, the V gene TRBV2; 9 bases fit TRBD2. J lost 4 bases, V lost 8 bases, and 12 bases had no gene match. The CDR3 extends over 16 amino acids. Germline V gene data show CDR1 as SNHLY and CDR2 as FYNNEI. The CDR3 reads CASPGSLAGDYNEQFF. CDR3 bases: TGTGCCAGCCCAGGGTCTTTAGCGGGGGATTACAATGAGCAGTTCTTC.

The V and J genes are TRBV7-9 and TRBJ2-2; no clear D gene. The V end lost 0 bases, the J end lost 9 bases, and 2 bases lay between the germline ends. CDR3 length equals 11 residues. CDR1 and CDR2 (germline): SEHNR, FQNEAQ (reference sequence). CDR3 coding DNA: TGTGCCAGCAGCTTAGCGTGGGAGCTGTTTTTT. It specifies CASSLAWELFF. The whole variable domain, remainder taken from reference TRBV7-9 and TRBJ2-2, is DTGVSQNPRHKITKRGQNVTFRCDPISEHNRLYWYRQTLGQGPEFLTYFQNEAQLEKSRLLSDRFSAERPKGSFSTLEIQRTEQGDSAMYLCASSLAWELFFGEGSRLTVL.

The gene calls are TRBV28 and TRBJ2-7, with TRBD1 matching 8 bases. Germline trimming cut 5 bases from V and 0 bases from J; bases unmatched to any gene: 6. The CDR3 consists of 15 residues. Germline CDR1 reads MDHEN; CDR2 reads SYDVKM. CDR3 amino acids: CASSTRTGSSYEQYF. CDR3 nucleotide sequence: TGTGCCAGCAGTACCCGGACAGGGAGCTCCTACGAGCAGTACTTC.

V gene TRBV7-9 combines with J gene TRBJ1-3; D is uncertain. Trimming left V 3 bases short and J 0 bases short, with 9 bases between. The CDR3 length is 15 residues. The V gene's germline CDR1 is SEHNR and CDR2 FQNEAQ (reference sequence). CDR3 amino acids: CASSLKDYSGNTIYF. The CDR3 DNA follows: TGTGCCAGCAGCTTGAAGGATTACTCTGGAAACACCATATATTTT. Drawing the rest from reference TRBV7-9 and TRBJ1-3, the complete variable domain is DTGVSQNPRHKITKRGQNVTFRCDPISEHNRLYWYRQTLGQGPEFLTYFQNEAQLEKSRLLSDRFSAERPKGSFSTLEIQRTEQGDSAMYLCASSLKDYSGNTIYFGEGSWLTVV.

This sequence joins TRBV28 and TRBJ2-5, with D unresolved. CDR1 and CDR2 (germline): MDHEN, SYDVKM. This CDR3 comprises 13 residues. Trimming cost V 5 bases and J 1 base, with 8 bases left between them. CDR3 amino acids: CASSPSGQETQYF. For the CDR3, the DNA is TGTGCCAGCAGTCCATCCGGCCAAGAGACCCAGTACTTC.

This rearrangement joins TRBV2 to TRBJ2-1; 7 bases fit TRBD2. CDR1 SNHLY and CDR2 FYNNEI come from the germline V gene. CDR3 length: 13 residues. After removal of 7 bases from V and 5 bases from J, the junction contained 5 bases not matched to a gene. The CDR3: CASILAEDNEQFF. CDR3 DNA sequence: TGTGCCAGCATTCTAGCGGAAGACAATGAGCAGTTCTTC.

In regard to this clone: This specimen includes other DNA sequences encoding the same CDR3. The chain carries TRBV5-6 and TRBJ2-7, with 10 bases aligning to TRBD1. The CDR3 loop spans 14 amino acids. Germline CDR1 and CDR2: SGHDT and YYEEEE. J was trimmed by 3 bases and V by 2 bases; bases with no gene match: 2. CDR3 sequence (DNA): TGTGCCAGCAGCTTTGGGACAGGGGTCTACGAGCAGTACTTC. Amino acid sequence: CASSFGTGVYEQYF.

The chain is built from TRBV5-1 and TRBJ2-1, with 8 bases lining up with TRBD2. The CDR3 is 18 amino acids. CDR1 SGHRS and CDR2 YFSETQ come from the germline V gene. The trim removed 0 bases at V and 4 bases at J, leaving 12 bases unmatched. The CDR3 spells CASSLADFAGGQYNEQFF. DNA for the CDR3: TGCGCCAGCAGCTTGGCCGATTTCGCGGGAGGCCAATACAATGAGCAGTTCTTC.

CDR3 bases: TGTGCCATCAGTGAGTTTCAGCCCGACGAGCAGTACTTC. Amino acid sequence: CAISEFQPDEQYF. The rearrangement uses TRBV10-3 and TRBJ2-7; D gene unclear. CDR1 is ENHRY and CDR2 is SYGVKD in the germline V gene. This CDR3 is 13 amino acids long. Trimming cost V 1 base and J 5 bases, with 9 bases left between them.

The V call is TRBV7-8, the J call TRBJ2-4; unclear D gene. CDR3 length: 16 amino acids. Trimming cost V 2 bases and J 7 bases, with 18 bases left between them. Germline V gene lookup returns CDR1 SGHVS and CDR2 FQNEAQ. The CDR3 coding sequence is TGTGCCAGCAGCTTATCTGGTCGTACGGATTGGAACATTCAGTACTTC. Its translation: CASSLSGRTDWNIQYF.

The chain employs TRBV27 and TRBJ1-2; D is uncertain. CDR3 length: 14 residues. Germline-derived CDR1 and CDR2 are MNHEY and SMNVEV (reference sequence). V lost 5 bases and J lost 7, with 17 bases in between. CDR3 protein: CASSPTPLTVGYTF. The CDR3 DNA reads TGTGCCAGCAGTCCGACCCCCCTTACAGTTGGCTACACCTTC.

This chain joins TRBV14 and TRBJ2-7, with 7 nucleotides matching TRBD2. This CDR3 is 14 amino acids long. V lost 4 bases, J lost 2 bases, and 5 bases stayed unmatched. Germline V gives CDR1 SGHDN, CDR2 FVKESK. CDR3 nucleotide sequence: TGTGCCAGCAGCCCGCGGGACTATACCTACGAGCAGTACTTC. As protein: CASSPRDYTYEQYF.

V usage is TRBV7-2 and J usage is TRBJ1-1; D gene ambiguous. The V end was cut by 1 base, the J end by 4 bases, with 13 bases between. Germline values: CDR1 SGHTA, CDR2 FQGNSA. The CDR3 runs to 15 residues. The CDR3 region has the DNA TGTGCCAGCAGCTTAGTACTGGGGAAGGGCACTGAAGCTTTCTTT. It translates to CASSLVLGKGTEAFF.